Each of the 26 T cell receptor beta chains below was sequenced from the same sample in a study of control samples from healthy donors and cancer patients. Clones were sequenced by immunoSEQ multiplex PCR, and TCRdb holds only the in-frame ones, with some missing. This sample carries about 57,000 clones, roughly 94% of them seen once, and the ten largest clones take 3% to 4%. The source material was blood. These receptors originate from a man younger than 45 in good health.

CDR3: CASSLGERTEAFF. The CDR3 nucleotides are TGTGCCAGCAGTTTGGGGGAAAGGACTGAAGCTTTCTTT. This sequence joins TRBV28 and TRBJ1-1; D possibly corresponds to TRBD1 (5 bases). The V end lost 3 bases, the J end lost 5 bases, and 10 bases lay between the germline ends. CDR3 length: 13 amino acids. Germline lookup yields CDR1 MDHEN and CDR2 SYDVKM.

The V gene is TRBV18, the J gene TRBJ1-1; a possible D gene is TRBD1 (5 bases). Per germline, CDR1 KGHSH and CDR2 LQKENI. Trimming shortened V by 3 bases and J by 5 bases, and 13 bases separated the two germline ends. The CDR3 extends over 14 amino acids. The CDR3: CASSPGGLGTEAFF. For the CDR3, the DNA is TGTGCCAGCTCACCCGGGGGTTTGGGAACTGAAGCTTTCTTT. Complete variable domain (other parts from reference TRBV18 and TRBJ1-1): NAGVMQNPRHLVRRRGQEARLRCSPMKGHSHVYWYRQLPEEGLKFMVYLQKENIIDESGMPKERFSAEFPKEGPSILRIQQVVRGDSAAYFCASSPGGLGTEAFFGQGTRLTVV.

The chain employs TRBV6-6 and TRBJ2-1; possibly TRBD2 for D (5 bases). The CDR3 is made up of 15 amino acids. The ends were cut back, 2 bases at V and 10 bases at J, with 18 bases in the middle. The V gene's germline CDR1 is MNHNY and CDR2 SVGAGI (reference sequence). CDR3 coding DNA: TGTGCCAGCAGTTACGTTCCCGGGGTGTACGACGAGCAGTTCTTC. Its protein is CASSYVPGVYDEQFF.

The CDR3 is CASTLQGANTEAFF. In DNA form, the CDR3 reads TGCGCCAGCACCCTCCAGGGGGCGAACACTGAAGCTTTCTTT. V and J are TRBV5-1 and TRBJ1-1, with 8 bases fitting TRBD1. The trim removed 6 bases at V and 1 base at J, leaving 5 bases unmatched. From germline, CDR1 is SGHRS and CDR2 YFSETQ. The CDR3 covers 14 residues.

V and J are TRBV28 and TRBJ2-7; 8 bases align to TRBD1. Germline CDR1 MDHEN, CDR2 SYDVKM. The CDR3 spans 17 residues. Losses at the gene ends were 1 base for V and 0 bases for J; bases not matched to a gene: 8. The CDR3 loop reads CASSLLGRTGNSYEQYF. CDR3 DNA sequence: TGTGCCAGCAGTTTATTGGGGCGGACAGGGAACTCCTACGAGCAGTACTTC. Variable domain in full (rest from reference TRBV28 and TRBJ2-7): DVKVTQSSRYLVKRTGEKVFLECVQDMDHENMFWYRQDPGLGLRLIYFSYDVKMKEKGDIPEGYSVSREKKERFSLILESASTNQTSMYLCASSLLGRTGNSYEQYFGPGTRLTVT.

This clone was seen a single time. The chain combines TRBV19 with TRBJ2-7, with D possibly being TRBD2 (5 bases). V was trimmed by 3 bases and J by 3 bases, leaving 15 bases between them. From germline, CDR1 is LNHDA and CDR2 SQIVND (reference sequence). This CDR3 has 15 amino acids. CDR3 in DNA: TGTGCCAGTAGTATTGTACGAGGGAAGGGCTACGAGCAGTACTTC. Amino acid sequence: CASSIVRGKGYEQYF.

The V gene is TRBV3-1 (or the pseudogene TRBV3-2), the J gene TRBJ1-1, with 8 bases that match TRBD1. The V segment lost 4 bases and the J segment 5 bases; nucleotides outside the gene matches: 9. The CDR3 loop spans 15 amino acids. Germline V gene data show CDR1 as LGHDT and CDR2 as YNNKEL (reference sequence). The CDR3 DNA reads TGTGCCAGCAGCCCGGGACAGGAGTCTCGTACTGAAGCTTTCTTT. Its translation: CASSPGQESRTEAFF.

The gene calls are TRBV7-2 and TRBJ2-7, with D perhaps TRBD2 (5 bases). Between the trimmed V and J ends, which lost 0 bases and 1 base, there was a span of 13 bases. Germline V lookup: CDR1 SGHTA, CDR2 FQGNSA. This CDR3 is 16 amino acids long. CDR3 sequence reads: CASSLAPGGLSYEQYF. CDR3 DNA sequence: TGTGCCAGCAGCTTAGCGCCTGGCGGGTTGTCCTACGAGCAGTACTTC. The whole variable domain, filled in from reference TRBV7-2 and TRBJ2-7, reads GAGVSQSPSNKVTEKGKDVELRCDPISGHTALYWYRQSLGQGLEFLIYFQGNSAPDKSGLPSDRFSAERTGGSVSTLTIQRTQQEDSAVYLCASSLAPGGLSYEQYFGPGTRLTVT.

The CDR3 reads CASSLGGFGENTEAFF. The DNA for the CDR3 is TGTGCCAGCAGCTTAGGGGGCTTTGGGGAGAACACTGAAGCTTTCTTT. The chain combines TRBV11-2 with TRBJ1-1, with a tentative D call TRBD1 (5 bases). Germline CDR1 and CDR2: SGHAT and FQNNGV. The CDR3 is 16 amino acids. V lost 1 base, J lost 1 base, and 13 bases lay in between.

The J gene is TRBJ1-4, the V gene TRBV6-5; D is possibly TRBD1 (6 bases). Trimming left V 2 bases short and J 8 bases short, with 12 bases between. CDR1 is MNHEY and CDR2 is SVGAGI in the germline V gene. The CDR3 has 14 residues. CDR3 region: CASSYGQGREKLFF. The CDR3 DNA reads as TGTGCCAGCAGTTACGGGCAGGGGAGAGAAAAACTGTTTTTT.

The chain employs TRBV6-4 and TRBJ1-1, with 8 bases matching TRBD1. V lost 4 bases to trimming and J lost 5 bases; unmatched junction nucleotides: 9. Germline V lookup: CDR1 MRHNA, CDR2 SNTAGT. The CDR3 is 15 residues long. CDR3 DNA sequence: TGTGCCAGCAGTGCCGACAGGGGACGGCGGACTGAAGCTTTCTTT. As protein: CASSADRGRRTEAFF.

The CDR3 spells CAISDSYQPQHF. CDR3 in DNA: TGTGCCATCAGTGACAGTTATCAGCCCCAGCATTTT. The rearrangement joins TRBV10-3 to TRBJ1-5; no clear D. V was clipped by 3 bases and J by 5 bases, with 5 bases between them. The CDR3 has 12 amino acids. CDR1 ENHRY and CDR2 SYGVKD come from the germline V gene.

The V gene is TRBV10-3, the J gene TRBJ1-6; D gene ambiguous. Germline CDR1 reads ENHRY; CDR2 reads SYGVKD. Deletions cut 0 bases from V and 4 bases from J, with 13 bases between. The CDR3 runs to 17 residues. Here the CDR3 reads CAISESEAGPYNSPLHF. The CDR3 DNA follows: TGTGCCATCAGTGAGTCGGAGGCAGGCCCTTATAATTCACCCCTCCACTTT.

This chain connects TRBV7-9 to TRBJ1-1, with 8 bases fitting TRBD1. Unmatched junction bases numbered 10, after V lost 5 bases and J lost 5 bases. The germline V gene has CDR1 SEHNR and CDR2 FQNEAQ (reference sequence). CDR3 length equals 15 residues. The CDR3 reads CASSPWTGKGTEAFF. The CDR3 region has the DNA TGTGCCAGCAGCCCATGGACAGGGAAGGGAACTGAAGCTTTCTTT.

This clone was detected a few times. CDR3 in DNA: TGTGCCAGCAGTTACGGACAGGGGGCCCCTAACAATGAGCAGTTCTTC. Protein product: CASSYGQGAPNNEQFF. The rearrangement joins TRBV6-6 to TRBJ2-1; 11 nucleotides agree with TRBD1. Unmatched junction bases numbered 5, after V lost 2 bases and J lost 5 bases. This CDR3 region has 16 residues. From germline, CDR1 is MNHNY and CDR2 SVGAGI (reference sequence).

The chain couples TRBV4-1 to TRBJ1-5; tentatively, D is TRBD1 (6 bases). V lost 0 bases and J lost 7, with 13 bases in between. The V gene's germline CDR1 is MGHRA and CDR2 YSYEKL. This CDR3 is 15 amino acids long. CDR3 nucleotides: TGCGCCAGCAGCCAAGAAGGGGGAGCCGGGCAGCCCCAGCATTTT. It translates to CASSQEGGAGQPQHF.

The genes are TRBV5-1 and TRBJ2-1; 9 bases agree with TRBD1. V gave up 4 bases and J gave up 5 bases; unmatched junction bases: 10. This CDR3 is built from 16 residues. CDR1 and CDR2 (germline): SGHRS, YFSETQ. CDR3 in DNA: TGCGCCAGCAGCATTGAGGGGACAGGGAACCACAATGAGCAGTTCTTC. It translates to CASSIEGTGNHNEQFF. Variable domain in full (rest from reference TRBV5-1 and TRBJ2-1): KAGVTQTPRYLIKTRGQQVTLSCSPISGHRSVSWYQQTPGQGLQFLFEYFSETQRNKGNFPGRFSGRQFSNSRSEMNVSTLELGDSALYLCASSIEGTGNHNEQFFGPGTRLTVL.

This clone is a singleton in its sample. In DNA form, the CDR3 reads TGTGCCAGCAGCTGGACAGGGGAGGGGGAGCAGTACTTC. Protein: CASSWTGEGEQYF. The chain recombines TRBV5-4 with TRBJ2-7; 9 bases map to TRBD1. Trimming removed 3 bases from V and 7 bases from J; junction bases left unmatched: 5. CDR3 length: 13 residues. Germline values: CDR1 SGHNT, CDR2 YYREEE (reference sequence).

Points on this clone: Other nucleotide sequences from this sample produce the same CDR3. The DNA of the CDR3 is TGTGCCAGTAGTATACAGGGGACCTACGAGCAGTACTTC. Its protein is CASSIQGTYEQYF. The chain has TRBV19 and TRBJ2-7, with D maybe TRBD1 (6 bases). V lost 2 bases, J lost 2 bases, and 7 bases lay in between. There are 13 residues in the CDR3. Per germline, CDR1 LNHDA and CDR2 SQIVND (reference sequence).

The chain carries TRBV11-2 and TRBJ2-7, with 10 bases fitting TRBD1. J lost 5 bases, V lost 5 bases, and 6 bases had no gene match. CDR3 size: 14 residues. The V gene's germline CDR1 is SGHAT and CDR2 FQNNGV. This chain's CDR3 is CASSPGQGFHEQYF. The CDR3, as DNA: TGTGCCAGCAGCCCGGGACAGGGGTTCCACGAGCAGTACTTC. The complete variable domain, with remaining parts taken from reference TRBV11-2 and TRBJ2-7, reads EAGVAQSPRYKIIEKRQSVAFWCNPISGHATLYWYQQILGQGPKLLIQFQNNGVVDDSQLPKDRFSAERLKGVDSTLKIQPAKLEDSAVYLCASSPGQGFHEQYFGPGTRLTVT.

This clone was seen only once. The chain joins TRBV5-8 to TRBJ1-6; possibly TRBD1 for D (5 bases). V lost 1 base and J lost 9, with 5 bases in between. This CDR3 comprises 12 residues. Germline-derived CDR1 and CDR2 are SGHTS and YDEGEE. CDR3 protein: CASSLRGSPLHF. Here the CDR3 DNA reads TGTGCCAGCAGCTTGAGGGGTTCACCCCTCCACTTT.

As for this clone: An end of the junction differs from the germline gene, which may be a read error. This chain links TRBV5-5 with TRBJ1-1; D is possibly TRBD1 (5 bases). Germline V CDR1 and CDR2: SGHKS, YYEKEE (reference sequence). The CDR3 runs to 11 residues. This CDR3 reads CASTLGGVAFF. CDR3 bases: TGTGCCAGCACCTTGGGGGGAGTCGCTTTCTTT.

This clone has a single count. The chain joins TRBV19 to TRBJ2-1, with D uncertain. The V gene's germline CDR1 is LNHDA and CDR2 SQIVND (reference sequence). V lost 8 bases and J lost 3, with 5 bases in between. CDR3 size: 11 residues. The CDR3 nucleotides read TGTGCCAGTTCTAACTACAATGAGCAGTTCTTC. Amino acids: CASSNYNEQFF.

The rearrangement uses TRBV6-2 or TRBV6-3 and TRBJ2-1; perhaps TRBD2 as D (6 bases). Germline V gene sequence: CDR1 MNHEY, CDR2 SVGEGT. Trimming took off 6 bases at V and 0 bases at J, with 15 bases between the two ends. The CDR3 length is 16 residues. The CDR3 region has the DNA TGTGCCAGCAGCCCCTTAGCGGAAAGCTCCTACAATGAGCAGTTCTTC. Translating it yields CASSPLAESSYNEQFF.

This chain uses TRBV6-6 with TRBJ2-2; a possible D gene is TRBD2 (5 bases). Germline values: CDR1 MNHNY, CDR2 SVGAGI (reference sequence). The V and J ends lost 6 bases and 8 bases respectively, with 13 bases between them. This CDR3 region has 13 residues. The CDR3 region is CASSPGVSGELFF. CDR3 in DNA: TGTGCCAGCAGCCCCGGGGTTTCTGGGGAGCTGTTTTTT.

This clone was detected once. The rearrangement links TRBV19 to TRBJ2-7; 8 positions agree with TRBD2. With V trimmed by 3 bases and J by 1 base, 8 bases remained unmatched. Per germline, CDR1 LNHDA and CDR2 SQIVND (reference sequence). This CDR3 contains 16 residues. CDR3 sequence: CASSIQERESSYEQYF. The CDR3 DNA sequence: TGTGCCAGTAGTATTCAAGAGCGGGAGTCTTCCTACGAGCAGTACTTC.